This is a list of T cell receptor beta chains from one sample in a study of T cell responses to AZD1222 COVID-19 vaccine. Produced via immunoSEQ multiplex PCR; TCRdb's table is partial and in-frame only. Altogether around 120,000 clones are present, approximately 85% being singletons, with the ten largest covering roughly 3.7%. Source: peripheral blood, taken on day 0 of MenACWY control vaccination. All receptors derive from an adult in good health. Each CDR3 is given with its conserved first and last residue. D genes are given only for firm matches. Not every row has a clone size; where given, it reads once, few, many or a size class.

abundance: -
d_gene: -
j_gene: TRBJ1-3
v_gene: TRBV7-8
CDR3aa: CASSLAHTGYGNTIYF
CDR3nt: TGTGCCAGCAGCTTAGCCCATACAGGGTATGGAAACACCATATATTTT

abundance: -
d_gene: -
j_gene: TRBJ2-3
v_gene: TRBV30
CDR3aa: CAWSDGREDTQYF
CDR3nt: TGTGCCTGGAGTGATGGAAGGGAAGATACGCAGTATTTT

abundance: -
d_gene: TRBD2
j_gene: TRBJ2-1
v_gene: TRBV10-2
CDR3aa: CASMGTSGLNEQFF
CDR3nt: TGCGCCAGCATGGGGACTAGCGGACTCAATGAGCAGTTCTTC

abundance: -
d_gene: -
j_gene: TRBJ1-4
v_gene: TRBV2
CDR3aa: CASSLASGRNEKLFF
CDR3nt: TGTGCCAGCAGCCTTGCCTCGGGACGGAATGAAAAACTGTTTTTT

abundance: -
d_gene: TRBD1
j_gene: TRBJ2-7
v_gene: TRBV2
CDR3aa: CASSRDRGPYEQYF
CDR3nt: TGTGCCAGTTCCCGGGACAGGGGACCTTACGAGCAGTACTTC

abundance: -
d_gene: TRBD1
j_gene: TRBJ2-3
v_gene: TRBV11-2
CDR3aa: CASKQTGSTDTQYF
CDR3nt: TGTGCCAGCAAACAGACAGGGAGCACAGATACGCAGTATTTT

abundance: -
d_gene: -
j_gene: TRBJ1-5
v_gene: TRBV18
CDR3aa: CASSRARDNQPQHF
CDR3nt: TGTGCCAGCTCACGCGCCAGGGACAATCAGCCCCAGCATTTT

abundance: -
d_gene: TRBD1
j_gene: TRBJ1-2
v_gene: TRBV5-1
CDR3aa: CASSAQGVYGYTF
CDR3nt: TGCGCCAGCAGCGCACAGGGGGTCTATGGCTACACCTTC

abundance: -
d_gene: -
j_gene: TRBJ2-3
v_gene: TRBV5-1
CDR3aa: CASSLDPARSTDTQYF
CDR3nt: TGCGCCAGCAGCTTGGACCCCGCCCGGAGCACAGATACGCAGTATTTT

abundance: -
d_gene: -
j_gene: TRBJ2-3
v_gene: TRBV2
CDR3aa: CATTAPGLSTDTQYF
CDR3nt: TGTGCCACTACTGCCCCGGGACTCAGCACAGATACGCAGTATTTT

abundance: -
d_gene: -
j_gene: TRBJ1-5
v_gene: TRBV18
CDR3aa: CASSLGTIVSNQPQHF
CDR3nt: TGTGCCAGCTCACTCGGGACGATCGTCAGCAATCAGCCCCAGCATTTT

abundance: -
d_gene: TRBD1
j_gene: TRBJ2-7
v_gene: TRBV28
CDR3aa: CASSLLWGTGVVEQYF
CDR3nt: TGTGCCAGCAGTTTATTATGGGGGACAGGGGTCGTCGAGCAGTACTTC

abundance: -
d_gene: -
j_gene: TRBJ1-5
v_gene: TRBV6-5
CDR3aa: CASSYIGGRDQPQHF
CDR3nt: TGTGCCAGCAGTTACATAGGGGGGCGAGATCAGCCCCAGCATTTT

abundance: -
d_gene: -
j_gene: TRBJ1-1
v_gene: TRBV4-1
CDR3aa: CASSQFAANTEAFF
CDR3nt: TGCGCCAGCAGCCAATTCGCAGCTAACACTGAAGCTTTCTTT

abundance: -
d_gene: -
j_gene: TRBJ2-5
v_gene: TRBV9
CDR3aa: CASSVEPGRETQYF
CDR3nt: TGTGCCAGCAGCGTAGAGCCGGGGAGGGAGACCCAGTACTTC

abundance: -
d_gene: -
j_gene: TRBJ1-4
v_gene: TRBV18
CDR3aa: CASSQMRPERGEKLFF
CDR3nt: TGTGCCAGCTCACAGATGAGGCCTGAGAGAGGTGAAAAACTGTTTTTT

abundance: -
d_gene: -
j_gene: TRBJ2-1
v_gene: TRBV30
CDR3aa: CAWSSGNEQFF
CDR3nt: TGTGCCTGGAGTTCTGGGAATGAGCAGTTCTTC

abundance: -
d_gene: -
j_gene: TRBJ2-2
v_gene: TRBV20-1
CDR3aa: CSASADRSHGELFF
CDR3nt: TGCAGTGCTAGTGCGGATAGGAGTCACGGGGAGCTGTTTTTT

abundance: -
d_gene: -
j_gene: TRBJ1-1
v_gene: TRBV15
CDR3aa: CATSSVGTEAFF
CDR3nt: TGTGCCACCAGCAGTGTCGGGACTGAAGCTTTCTTT

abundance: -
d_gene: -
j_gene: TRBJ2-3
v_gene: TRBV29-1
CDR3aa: CSVEKGWGYSTDTQYF
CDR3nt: TGCAGCGTTGAAAAGGGGTGGGGGTATAGCACAGATACGCAGTATTTT

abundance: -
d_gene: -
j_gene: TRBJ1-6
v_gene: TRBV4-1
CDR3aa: CASSQGLRAYLPLHF
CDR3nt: TGCGCCAGCAGCCAAGGGTTGCGGGCCTACCTGCCCCTCCACTTT

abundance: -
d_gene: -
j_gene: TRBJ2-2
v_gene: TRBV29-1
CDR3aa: CSVTVNTGELFF
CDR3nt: TGCAGCGTGACAGTGAACACCGGGGAGCTGTTTTTT

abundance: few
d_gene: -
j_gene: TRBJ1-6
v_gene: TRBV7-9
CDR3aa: CASSLVEPGGSPLHF
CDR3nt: TGTGCCAGCAGCTTAGTGGAGCCCGGGGGTTCACCCCTCCACTTT

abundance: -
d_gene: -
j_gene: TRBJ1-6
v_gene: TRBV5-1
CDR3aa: CASSLAMGSGNSPLHF
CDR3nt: TGCGCCAGCAGCTTGGCTATGGGGAGTGGAAATTCACCCCTCCACTTT

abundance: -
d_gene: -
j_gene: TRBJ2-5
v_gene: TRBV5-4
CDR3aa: CASSLAGGSGETQYF
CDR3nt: TGTGCCAGCAGCTTGGCCGGAGGGAGCGGAGAGACCCAGTACTTC

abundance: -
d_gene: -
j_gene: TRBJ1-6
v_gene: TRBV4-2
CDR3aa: CASSQGPPGRGYSPLHF
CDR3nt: TGTGCCAGCAGCCAAGGTCCACCCGGCAGAGGATATTCACCCCTCCACTTT

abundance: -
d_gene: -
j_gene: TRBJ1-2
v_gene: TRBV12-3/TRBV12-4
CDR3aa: CASSRTVSGYTF
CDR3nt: TGTGCCAGCAGCCGGACAGTTTCTGGCTACACCTTC